This TCR beta chain stems from a study of response to subunit inactivated influenza vaccine. General study findings and limits: Researchers suggested that each seasonal influenza vaccination recruits few new T cells.

Germline CDR1 and CDR2: DFQATT and SNEGSKA (reference sequence). Trimming removed 6 bases from V and 1 base from J, with 16 bases in between. The CDR3 runs 14 residues. Comment on this clonotype: Antigen unknown.

TCRdb independently ran MiXCR on the RT-PCR reads; one entry per CDR3 protein. The sample has some 520,000 distinct CDR3 sequences; approximately 16% are singletons. V usage is TRBV20-1 and J usage is TRBJ2-7, with D tentatively TRBD2 (5 bases). This TCR derives from a man aged 45 to 75 who received an inactivated influenza vaccine. Source: CD4+ T cells sorted from PBMCs, taken around 25 months after vaccination. CDR3 nucleotide sequence: TGCAGTGCGCGATTGGTGACGGGGTCCTACGAGCAGTACTTC. Translating it yields CSARLVTGSYEQYF.